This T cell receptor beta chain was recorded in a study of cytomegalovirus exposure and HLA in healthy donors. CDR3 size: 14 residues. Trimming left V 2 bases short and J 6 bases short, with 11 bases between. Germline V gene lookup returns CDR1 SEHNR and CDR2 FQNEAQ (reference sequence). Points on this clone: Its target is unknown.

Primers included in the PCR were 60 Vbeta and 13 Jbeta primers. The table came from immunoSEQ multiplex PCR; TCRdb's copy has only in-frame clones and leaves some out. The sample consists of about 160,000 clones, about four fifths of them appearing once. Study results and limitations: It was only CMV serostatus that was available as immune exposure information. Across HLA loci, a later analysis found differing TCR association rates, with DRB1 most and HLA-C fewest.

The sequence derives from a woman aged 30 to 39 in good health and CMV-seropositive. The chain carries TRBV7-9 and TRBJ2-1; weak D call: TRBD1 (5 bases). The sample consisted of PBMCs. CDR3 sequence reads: CASSLLFQGNEQFF. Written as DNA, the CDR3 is TGTGCCAGCAGCTTATTATTCCAGGGCAATGAGCAGTTCTTC. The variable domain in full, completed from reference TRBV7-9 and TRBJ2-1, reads DTGVSQNPRHKITKRGQNVTFRCDPISEHNRLYWYRQTLGQGPEFLTYFQNEAQLEKSRLLSDRFSAERPKGSFSTLEIQRTEQGDSAMYLCASSLLFQGNEQFFGPGTRLTVL.